The T cell receptor (beta chain) under discussion was sequenced for a study of CD8 T cells in ankylosing spondylitis. General study results and limits: Matched ankylosing spondylitis synovial fluid reportedly showed significant enrichment of disease-linked clones. Fewer than ten highly homologous variants made up a TCR beta motif that seemed to typify ankylosing spondylitis blood. With a CD8+ phenotype, disease-linked clones were relatively rare in peripheral blood.

The authors made TCR beta libraries by quantitative 5'-RACE with molecular barcodes. MiXCR, run by TCRdb on the 5' RACE reads, gives a single entry per CDR3 protein. Altogether roughly 90,000 distinct CDR3 sequences are present, just under 9% being singletons, with the ten largest covering approximately 29%. The V segment lost 5 bases and the J segment 6 bases; nucleotides outside the gene matches: 8. The CDR3 loop spans 16 amino acids. CDR1 and CDR2 from the germline V gene are SEHNR and FQNEAQ (reference sequence). This clonotype has ten or more counts. Its antigen is still unknown. The sample was blood, either unsorted or a sorted T cell fraction (not recorded which). The chain has TRBV7-9 and TRBJ2-1; 12 positions match TRBD1. The clonotype was recovered from a male donor with ankylosing spondylitis. CDR3 sequence (DNA): TGTGCCAGCAGCACGGGACAGGGGGCCTCCCTCAATGAGCAGTTCTTC. Translating it yields CASSTGQGASLNEQFF.